The 13 T cell receptor beta chains below come from one sample, sequenced in a study of T cell changes during pregnancy in multiple sclerosis. Assay: immunoSEQ multiplex PCR; the TCRdb copy retains only in-frame clones and omits some. This table has 85,000 to 100,000 clones, around 92% appearing once. The material was peripheral blood, obtained in the first trimester of pregnancy. Receptors originate from a female donor with multiple sclerosis, enrolled in a pregnancy study.

The rearrangement joins TRBV5-6 to TRBJ2-7; 10 positions agree with TRBD1. The CDR3 is 16 residues long. Per the germline V gene, CDR1 is SGHDT and CDR2 is YYEEEE. Trimming removed 0 bases from V and 5 bases from J; junction bases left unmatched: 8. CDR3: CASSLGQGAGGHEQYF. CDR3 nucleotides: TGTGCCAGCAGCTTGGGACAGGGGGCGGGAGGCCACGAGCAGTACTTC. The full variable domain, rest sourced from reference TRBV5-6 and TRBJ2-7, is DAGVTQSPTHLIKTRGQQVTLRCSPKSGHDTVSWYQQALGQGPQFIFQYYEEEERQRGNFPDRFSGHQFPNYSSELNVNALLLGDSALYLCASSLGQGAGGHEQYFGPGTRLTVT.

The genes are TRBV10-2 and TRBJ2-4; 8 bases align to TRBD1. The CDR3 runs 15 residues. Unmatched junction bases numbered 13, after V lost 10 bases and J lost 5 bases. Germline lookup yields CDR1 WSHSY and CDR2 SAAADI. CDR3 sequence: CATRGTGAPQNIQYF. CDR3 DNA sequence: TGCGCCACCAGAGGGACAGGAGCTCCCCAAAACATTCAGTACTTC.

V is TRBV27 and J is TRBJ2-1; TRBD2 aligns across 13 bases. Germline CDR1 is MNHEY and CDR2 is SMNVEV (reference sequence). This CDR3 region has 15 residues. With V trimmed by 2 bases and J by 9 bases, 4 bases remained unmatched. This CDR3 is CASSLRLAGGGEQFF. The DNA for the CDR3 is TGTGCCAGCAGTTTAAGACTAGCGGGAGGCGGTGAGCAGTTCTTC.

The rearrangement uses TRBV27 and TRBJ2-2, with D perhaps TRBD1 (5 bases). Trimming stripped 3 bases from V and 5 bases from J, with 10 bases between. Germline assignment: CDR1 MNHEY and CDR2 SMNVEV (reference sequence). This CDR3 region has 14 residues. CDR3 in DNA: TGTGCCAGCAGTTTTTCAGGGTGGACCGGGGAGCTGTTTTTT. Translating gives CASSFSGWTGELFF.

This chain joins TRBV5-1 and TRBJ2-7; weak D call: TRBD2 (5 bases). Germline V gene data show CDR1 as SGHRS and CDR2 as YFSETQ. CDR3 size: 15 residues. Between the trimmed V and J ends, which lost 5 bases and 4 bases, there was a span of 19 bases. The CDR3 DNA reads TGCGCCAGCAGTTCTCGGACTGGGGTAGTTTACGAGCAGTACTTC. It translates to CASSSRTGVVYEQYF.

This clone is classed as medium-sized. V is TRBV4-2 and J is TRBJ2-4, with 10 nucleotides matching TRBD2. Germline-derived CDR1 and CDR2 are LGHNA and YNFKEQ. This CDR3 region has 19 residues. V lost 3 bases to trimming and J lost 1 base; unmatched junction nucleotides: 12. CDR3 in DNA: TGTGCCAGCAGCCAGGGGGACTCTAGCGGGAGCCTCGCCAAAAACATTCAGTACTTC. Protein product: CASSQGDSSGSLAKNIQYF.

This chain connects TRBV13 to TRBJ2-1; 9 bases fit TRBD2. This CDR3 is 15 amino acids long. With 1 base clipped from V and 12 bases from J, the junction kept 10 bases outside the gene matches. Germline V gene lookup returns CDR1 PRHDT and CDR2 FYEKMQ (reference sequence). The CDR3 DNA reads TGTGCCAGCAGCTTAGATGGCGGGAGGGCCCTACGGCAGTTCTTC. Its translation is CASSLDGGRALRQFF.

The V gene is TRBV10-2, the J gene TRBJ2-7; 14 nucleotides align to TRBD2. J gave up 6 bases and V 5 bases, and 3 bases lay outside the gene matches. The CDR3 consists of 14 residues. Germline V gene sequence: CDR1 WSHSY, CDR2 SAAADI. Here the CDR3 reads CASSPGTSGSEQYF. The CDR3 DNA follows: TGCGCCAGCAGTCCCGGGACTAGCGGGAGCGAGCAGTACTTC.

The chain combines TRBV5-4 with TRBJ2-2; tentatively, D is TRBD1 (6 bases). CDR3 length equals 16 residues. Germline CDR1 reads SGHNT; CDR2 reads YYREEE (reference sequence). V lost 4 bases to trimming and J lost 7 bases, with 20 bases between them. The CDR3 bases are TGTGCCAGCAGCGCAGGGTCGAACAGGGTCGGCGGGGAGCTGTTTTTT. It specifies CASSAGSNRVGGELFF.

As for this clone: At the DNA level, this CDR3 is encoded by other sequences in the same sample as well. The chain uses TRBV20-1 and TRBJ2-7; a weak D match, TRBD1 (5 bases). V gave up 6 bases and J gave up 2 bases, with 8 bases separating them. The CDR3 spans 11 residues. Per germline, CDR1 DFQATT and CDR2 SNEGSKA (reference sequence). CDR3 in amino acids: CSAGQPYEQYF. The CDR3 DNA sequence: TGCAGTGCCGGACAACCCTACGAGCAGTACTTC.

The rearrangement links TRBV7-6 to TRBJ2-7; D not resolved. V was shortened by 2 bases and J by 9 bases, with 20 bases between the two germline ends. The CDR3 sequence is 15 residues long. Germline V lookup: CDR1 SGHVS, CDR2 FNYEAQ. As DNA, the CDR3 is TGTGCCAGCAGCTTATCGAATTCCCCCACCGGCGGGCAGTACTTC. This codes for CASSLSNSPTGGQYF.

The genes are TRBV27 and TRBJ2-7; possibly TRBD1 for D (5 bases). With 0 bases removed from V and 2 bases from J, the gap between germline ends came to 5 bases. Germline V gene lookup returns CDR1 MNHEY and CDR2 SMNVEV (reference sequence). There are 13 residues in the CDR3. The CDR3, as DNA: TGTGCCAGCAGTTTATCAGGGGCCTACGAGCAGTACTTC. Amino acids: CASSLSGAYEQYF.

V gene TRBV5-1 combines with J gene TRBJ2-7, with D perhaps matching TRBD1 (5 bases). The ends were cut back, 0 bases at V and 7 bases at J, with 20 bases in the middle. Germline-derived CDR1 and CDR2 are SGHRS and YFSETQ. The CDR3 extends over 16 amino acids. The DNA for the CDR3 is TGCGCCAGCAGCTTGGAGGGTGGCAGGGTGTCTACTGAGCAGTACTTC. The encoded protein is CASSLEGGRVSTEQYF.